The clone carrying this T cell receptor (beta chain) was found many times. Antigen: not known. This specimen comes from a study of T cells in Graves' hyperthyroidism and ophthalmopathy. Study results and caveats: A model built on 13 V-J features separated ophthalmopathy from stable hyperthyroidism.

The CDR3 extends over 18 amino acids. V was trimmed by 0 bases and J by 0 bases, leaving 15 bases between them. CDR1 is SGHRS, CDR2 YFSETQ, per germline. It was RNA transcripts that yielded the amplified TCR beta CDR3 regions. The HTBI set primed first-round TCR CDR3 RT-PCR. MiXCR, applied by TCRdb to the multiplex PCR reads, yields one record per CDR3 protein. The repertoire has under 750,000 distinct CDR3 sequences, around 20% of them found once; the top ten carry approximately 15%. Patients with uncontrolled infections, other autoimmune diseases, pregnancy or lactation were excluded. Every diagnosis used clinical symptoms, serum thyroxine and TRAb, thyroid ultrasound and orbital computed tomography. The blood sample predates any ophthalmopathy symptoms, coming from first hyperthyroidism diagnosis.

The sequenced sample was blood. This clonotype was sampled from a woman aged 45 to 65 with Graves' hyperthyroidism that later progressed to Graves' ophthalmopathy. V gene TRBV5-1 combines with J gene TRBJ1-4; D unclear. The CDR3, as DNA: TGCGCCAGCAGCTTGGATGGTGGAGGATATGCAACTAATGAAAAACTGTTTTTT. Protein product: CASSLDGGGYATNEKLFF.